A selection of T cell receptor beta chains follows, all from one sample in a study of shared T cell receptors in the human thymus. Assay: immunoSEQ multiplex PCR; the TCRdb copy retains only in-frame clones and omits some. In the table there are approximately 580,000 clones, roughly 74% of which are singletons. These data also featured in a second study, about human thymus T cells.

Sequencing was carried out using thymocytes. These TCRs come from a boy less than two years old with a congenital heart defect. CDR3s include the opening cysteine and the closing phenylalanine or tryptophan. The D gene is left open where the match is weak. Clone size is stated in some rows and not others, as once, few, many or a class when expanded.

V: TRBV15; length: 14; J: TRBJ2-3; D: .; size: few; DNA: TGTGCCACCGTTGATGGGGAGGTCGCAGATACGCAGTATTTT; CDR3: CATVDGEVADTQYF
V: TRBV27; length: 16; J: TRBJ1-1; D: TRBD1; size: .; DNA: TGTGCCAGCACCCTCTCAGGGGGGTTGGGGAACACTGAAGCTTTCTTT; CDR3: CASTLSGGLGNTEAFF
V: TRBV7-2; length: 16; J: TRBJ2-2; D: TRBD1; size: .; DNA: TGTGCCAGCAGCTTAACCTTAGGGACAGGGCCCGGGGAGCTGTTTTTT; CDR3: CASSLTLGTGPGELFF
V: TRBV29-1; length: 11; J: TRBJ1-1; D: .; size: .; DNA: TGCAGCGTTGGAGCGGGGGCTGGCGCTTTCTTT; CDR3: CSVGAGAGAFF
V: TRBV6-1; length: 18; J: TRBJ1-5; D: TRBD1; size: few; DNA: TGTGCCAGCAGTGAAGAGCCCGACAAGGGACAGAGCTATCAGCCCCAGCATTTT; CDR3: CASSEEPDKGQSYQPQHF
V: TRBV21-1; length: 15; J: TRBJ1-1; D: .; size: .; DNA: TGTGCCAGCAGCAATCACCCCGTTTTGAGGACTGAAGCTTTCTTT; CDR3: CASSNHPVLRTEAFF
V: TRBV4-3; length: 16; J: TRBJ2-5; D: TRBD2; size: .; DNA: TGCGCCAGCAGCCAAGCGGCTAGCGGAAAACAAGAGACCCAGTACTTC; CDR3: CASSQAASGKQETQYF
V: TRBV9; length: 12; J: TRBJ2-7; D: .; size: .; DNA: TGTGCCAGCAGCCAGGTCCCCTACGAGCAGTACTTC; CDR3: CASSQVPYEQYF
V: TRBV2; length: 13; J: TRBJ2-1; D: .; size: .; DNA: TGTGCCAGCAGGCCGCGGACAGACAATGAGCAGTTCTTC; CDR3: CASRPRTDNEQFF
V: TRBV15; length: 16; J: TRBJ2-1; D: TRBD1; size: .; DNA: TGTGCCACCAGCAGACATCCGGGACAGGGAGGCAATGAGCAGTTCTTC; CDR3: CATSRHPGQGGNEQFF
V: TRBV5-6; length: 16; J: TRBJ1-1; D: .; size: .; DNA: TGTGCCAGCAGCCCCGGCAGGGGAGTCAGGGGCACTGAAGCTTTCTTT; CDR3: CASSPGRGVRGTEAFF
V: TRBV29-1; length: 16; J: TRBJ2-1; D: TRBD1; size: .; DNA: TGCAGCGTTGAAGAGGAAGTGGGACAGGGAGACAATGAGCAGTTCTTC; CDR3: CSVEEEVGQGDNEQFF
V: TRBV4-3; length: 17; J: TRBJ2-2; D: TRBD2; size: .; DNA: TGCGCCAGCAGCCAAGAATGGGTAATAGCGGGAACCGGGGAGCTGTTTTTT; CDR3: CASSQEWVIAGTGELFF
V: TRBV6-5; length: 15; J: TRBJ1-5; D: .; size: .; DNA: TGTGCCAGCAGCGGAACAGGGAGCAGCAATCAGCCCCAGCATTTT; CDR3: CASSGTGSSNQPQHF
V: TRBV6-1; length: 14; J: TRBJ1-4; D: .; size: .; DNA: TGTGCCAGCAGTGGTCTGGCAGGGTCTGGGAAACTGTTTTTT; CDR3: CASSGLAGSGKLFF
V: TRBV23-1; length: 17; J: TRBJ2-7; D: TRBD2; size: .; DNA: TGCGCCAGCAGTCACCGGGGGGTGGGGACTAGCGGACCCGAGCAGTACTTC; CDR3: CASSHRGVGTSGPEQYF
V: TRBV30; length: 15; J: TRBJ2-3; D: TRBD2; size: .; DNA: TGTGCCTGGAGTGTAGCGGGAGAGGTCACAGATACGCAGTATTTT; CDR3: CAWSVAGEVTDTQYF
V: TRBV28; length: 16; J: TRBJ2-4; D: TRBD2; size: .; DNA: TGTGCCAGCAGCACAGCGGGGGGAAAGGTCAAAAACATTCAGTACTTC; CDR3: CASSTAGGKVKNIQYF
V: TRBV15; length: 19; J: TRBJ2-7; D: TRBD2; size: .; DNA: TGTGCCACCAGCAGAGATCGGGATAGCGGGCGTCCAGCCTTCTACGAGCAGTACTTC; CDR3: CATSRDRDSGRPAFYEQYF
V: TRBV28; length: 16; J: TRBJ2-7; D: TRBD2; size: .; DNA: TGTGCCAGCAGTTTATGCTATAGGGAGGGTTCCTACGAGCAGTACTTC; CDR3: CASSLCYREGSYEQYF
V: TRBV4-3; length: 19; J: TRBJ2-2; D: TRBD2; size: .; DNA: TGCGCCAGCAGCCCCACTCGACTAGCGGGAGGGCCGGGCACCGGGGAGCTGTTTTTT; CDR3: CASSPTRLAGGPGTGELFF
V: TRBV11-2; length: 16; J: TRBJ2-7; D: .; size: few; DNA: TGTGCCAGCAGCCCTGATGACGACAGGAGCTCCTACGAGCAGTACTTC; CDR3: CASSPDDDRSSYEQYF
V: TRBV25-1; length: 12; J: TRBJ2-2; D: .; size: .; DNA: TGTGCCAGCAAGGGGGTCGCCGGGGAGCTGTTTTTT; CDR3: CASKGVAGELFF
V: TRBV27; length: 18; J: TRBJ2-7; D: TRBD2; size: .; DNA: TGTGCCAGCAGCAGTTTATATATGGGGTGGAGCGGGAGCTACGAGCAGTACTTC; CDR3: CASSSLYMGWSGSYEQYF
V: TRBV28; length: 15; J: TRBJ2-7; D: .; size: .; DNA: TGTGCCAGCAGCACGCAGGGCGCCGATACCTACGAGCAGTACTTC; CDR3: CASSTQGADTYEQYF
V: TRBV4-1; length: 17; J: TRBJ2-3; D: .; size: .; DNA: TGCGCCAGCAGCCAACGCTGGGCAGGGCTTTCCACAGATACGCAGTATTTT; CDR3: CASSQRWAGLSTDTQYF
V: TRBV14; length: 17; J: TRBJ2-3; D: TRBD2; size: .; DNA: TGTGCCAGCAGCCAGAGACTAGCGGGATCCCTCACAGATACGCAGTATTTT; CDR3: CASSQRLAGSLTDTQYF
V: TRBV28; length: 14; J: TRBJ2-7; D: .; size: .; DNA: TGTGCCAGCAGCCCGGCGGGACAGCCCTACGAGCAGTACTTC; CDR3: CASSPAGQPYEQYF
V: TRBV28; length: 15; J: TRBJ2-3; D: TRBD2; size: .; DNA: TGTGCCAGCAGACGTAGCGGGAGAGGGACAGATACGCAGTATTTT; CDR3: CASRRSGRGTDTQYF
V: TRBV10-1; length: 17; J: TRBJ1-1; D: TRBD1; size: few; DNA: TGCGCCAGCAGGGACCGTAGGAGTACAGGGGTGAACACTGAAGCTTTCTTT; CDR3: CASRDRRSTGVNTEAFF
V: TRBV29-1; length: 16; J: TRBJ2-1; D: .; size: few; DNA: TGCAGCGTTGAGGCCCCTTCGCGGGATAACGCCAATGAGCAGTTCTTC; CDR3: CSVEAPSRDNANEQFF
V: TRBV28; length: 15; J: TRBJ2-5; D: TRBD2; size: .; DNA: TGTGCCAGCAGACCGAGACTAGCCGCCGGAGAGACCCAGTACTTC; CDR3: CASRPRLAAGETQYF
V: TRBV4-1; length: 15; J: TRBJ2-1; D: .; size: .; DNA: TGCGCCAGCAGCCTCCACGATGGGGGAGGAAATGAGCAGTTCTTC; CDR3: CASSLHDGGGNEQFF